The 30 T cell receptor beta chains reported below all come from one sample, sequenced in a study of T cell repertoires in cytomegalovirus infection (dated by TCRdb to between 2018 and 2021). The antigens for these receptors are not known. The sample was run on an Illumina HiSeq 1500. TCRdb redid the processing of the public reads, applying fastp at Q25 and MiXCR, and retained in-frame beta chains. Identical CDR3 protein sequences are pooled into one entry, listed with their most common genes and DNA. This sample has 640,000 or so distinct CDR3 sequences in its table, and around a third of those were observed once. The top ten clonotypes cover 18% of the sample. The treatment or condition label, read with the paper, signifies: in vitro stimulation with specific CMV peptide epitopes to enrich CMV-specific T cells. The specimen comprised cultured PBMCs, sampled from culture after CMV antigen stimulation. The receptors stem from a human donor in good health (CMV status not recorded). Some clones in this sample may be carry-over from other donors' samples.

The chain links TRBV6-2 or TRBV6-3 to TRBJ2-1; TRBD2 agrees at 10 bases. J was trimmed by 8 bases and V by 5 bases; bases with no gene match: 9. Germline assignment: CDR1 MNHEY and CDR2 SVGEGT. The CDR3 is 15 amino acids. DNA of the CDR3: TGTGCCAGCAGTAAACTAGCGGGAAGGGCAGATGAGCAGTTCTTC. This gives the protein CASSKLAGRADEQFF.

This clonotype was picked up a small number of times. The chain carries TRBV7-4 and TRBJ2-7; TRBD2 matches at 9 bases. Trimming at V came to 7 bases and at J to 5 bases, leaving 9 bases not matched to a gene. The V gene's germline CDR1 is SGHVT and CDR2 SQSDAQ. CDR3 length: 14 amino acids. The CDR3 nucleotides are TGTGCCAGCACTCGCCGAGCTAGCGGGAACGAGCAGTACTTC. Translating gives CASTRRASGNEQYF. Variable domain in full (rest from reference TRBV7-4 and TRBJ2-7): GAGVSQSPRYKVAKRGRDVALRCDSISGHVTLYWYRQTLGQGSEVLTYSQSDAQRDKSGRPSGRFSAERPERSVSTLKIQRTEQGDSAVYLCASTRRASGNEQYFGPGTRLTVT.

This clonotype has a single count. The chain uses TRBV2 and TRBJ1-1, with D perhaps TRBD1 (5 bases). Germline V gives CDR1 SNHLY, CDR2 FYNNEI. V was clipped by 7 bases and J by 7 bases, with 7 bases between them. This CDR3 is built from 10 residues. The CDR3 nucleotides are TGTGCCAGCACGGGACGTGAAGCTTTCTTT. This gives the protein CASTGREAFF.

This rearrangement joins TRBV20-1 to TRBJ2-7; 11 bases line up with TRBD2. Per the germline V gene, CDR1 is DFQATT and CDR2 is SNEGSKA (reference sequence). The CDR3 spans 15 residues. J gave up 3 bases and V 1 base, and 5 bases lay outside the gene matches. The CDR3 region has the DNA TGCAGTGCTAGAGCTACTAGCGGGGGCTTCTACGAGCAGTACTTC. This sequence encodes CSARATSGGFYEQYF.

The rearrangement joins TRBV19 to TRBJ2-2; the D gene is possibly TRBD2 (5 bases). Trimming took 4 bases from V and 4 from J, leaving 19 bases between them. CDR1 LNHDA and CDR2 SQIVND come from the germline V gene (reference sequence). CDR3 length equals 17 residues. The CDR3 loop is CASSRTLQRTATGELFF. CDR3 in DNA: TGTGCCAGTAGTAGGACCCTCCAGCGGACGGCCACCGGGGAGCTGTTTTTT. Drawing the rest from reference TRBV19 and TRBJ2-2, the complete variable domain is DGGITQSPKYLFRKEGQNVTLSCEQNLNHDAMYWYRQDPGQGLRLIYYSQIVNDFQKGDIAEGYSVSREKKESFPLTVTSAQKNPTAFYLCASSRTLQRTATGELFFGEGSRLTVL.

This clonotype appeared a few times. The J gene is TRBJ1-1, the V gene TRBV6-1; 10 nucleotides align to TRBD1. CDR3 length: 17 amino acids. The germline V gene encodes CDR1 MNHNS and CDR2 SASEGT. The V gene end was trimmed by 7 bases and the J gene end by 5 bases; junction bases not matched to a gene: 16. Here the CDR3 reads CASTRNRDRGIGTEAFF. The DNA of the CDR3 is TGTGCCAGCACTAGAAACCGGGACAGGGGCATAGGGACTGAAGCTTTCTTT.

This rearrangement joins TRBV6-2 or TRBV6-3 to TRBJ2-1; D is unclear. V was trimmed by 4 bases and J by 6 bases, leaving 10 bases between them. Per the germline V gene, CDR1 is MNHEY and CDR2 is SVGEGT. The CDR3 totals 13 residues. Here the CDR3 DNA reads TGTGCCAGCAGTTCTCGGCCAACCAATGAGCAGTTCTTC. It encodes CASSSRPTNEQFF.

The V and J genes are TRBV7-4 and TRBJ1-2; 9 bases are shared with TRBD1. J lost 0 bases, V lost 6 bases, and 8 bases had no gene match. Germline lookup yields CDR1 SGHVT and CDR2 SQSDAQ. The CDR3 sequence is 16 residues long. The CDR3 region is CASRAPWDRANYGYTF. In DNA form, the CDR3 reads TGTGCCAGCAGGGCCCCGTGGGACAGGGCTAACTATGGCTACACCTTC.

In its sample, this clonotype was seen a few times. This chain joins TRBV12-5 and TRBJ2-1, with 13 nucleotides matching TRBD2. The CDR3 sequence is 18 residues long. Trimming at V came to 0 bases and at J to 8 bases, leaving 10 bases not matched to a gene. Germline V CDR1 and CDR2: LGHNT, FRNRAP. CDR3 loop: CASGLVLWTSGRSDEQFF. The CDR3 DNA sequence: TGTGCTAGTGGTTTGGTACTGTGGACTAGCGGGAGAAGCGATGAGCAGTTCTTC.

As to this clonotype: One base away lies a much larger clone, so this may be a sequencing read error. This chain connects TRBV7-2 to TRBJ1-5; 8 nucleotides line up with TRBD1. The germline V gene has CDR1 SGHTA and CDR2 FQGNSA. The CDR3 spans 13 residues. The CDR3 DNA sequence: TGTGCCAGCAGCAAGGACAGGGCTCAGCCCCGGCATTTT. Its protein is CASSKDRAQPRHF.

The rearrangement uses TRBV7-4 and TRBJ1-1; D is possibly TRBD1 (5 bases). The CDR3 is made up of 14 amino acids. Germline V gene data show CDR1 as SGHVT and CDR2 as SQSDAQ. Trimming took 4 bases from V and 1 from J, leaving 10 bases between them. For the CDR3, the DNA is TGTGCCAGCAGCTCCGCCAGGGCGAACACTGAAGCTTTCTTT. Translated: CASSSARANTEAFF.

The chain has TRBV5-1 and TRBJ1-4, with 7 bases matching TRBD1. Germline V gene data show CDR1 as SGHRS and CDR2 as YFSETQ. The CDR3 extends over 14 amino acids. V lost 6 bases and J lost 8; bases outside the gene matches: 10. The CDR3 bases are TGCGCCAGCAAAGCCGGGACAGCTCTAGAAAAACTGTTTTTT. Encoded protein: CASKAGTALEKLFF.

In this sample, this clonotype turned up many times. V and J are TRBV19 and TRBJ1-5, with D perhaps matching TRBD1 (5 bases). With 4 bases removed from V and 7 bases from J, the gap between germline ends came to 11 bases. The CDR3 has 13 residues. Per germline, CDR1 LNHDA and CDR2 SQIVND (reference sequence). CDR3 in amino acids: CASSTQGGQPQHF. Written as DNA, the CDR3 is TGTGCCAGTAGTACTCAGGGTGGGCAGCCCCAGCATTTT.

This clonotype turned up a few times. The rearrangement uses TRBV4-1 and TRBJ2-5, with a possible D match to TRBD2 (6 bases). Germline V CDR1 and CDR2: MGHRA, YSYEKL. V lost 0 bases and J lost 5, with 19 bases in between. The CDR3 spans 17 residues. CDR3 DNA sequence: TGCGCCAGCAGCCAAGATCCCCCAGGACTATTTGGCGAGACCCAGTACTTC. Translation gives CASSQDPPGLFGETQYF.

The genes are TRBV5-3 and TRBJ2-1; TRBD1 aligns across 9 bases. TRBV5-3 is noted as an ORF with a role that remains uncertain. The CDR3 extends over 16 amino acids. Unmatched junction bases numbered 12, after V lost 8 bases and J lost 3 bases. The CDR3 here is CASSTHRTGVYNEQFF. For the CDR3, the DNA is TGTGCCAGCAGCACGCATAGGACAGGGGTCTACAATGAGCAGTTCTTC.

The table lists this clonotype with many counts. This CDR3 reads CASSSRTSGGDEQYF. CDR3 coding DNA: TGTGCCAGCAGCTCAAGGACTAGCGGGGGGGACGAGCAGTACTTC. This chain links TRBV7-8 with TRBJ2-7; 15 bases are a match to TRBD2. Germline V gene lookup returns CDR1 SGHVS and CDR2 FQNEAQ. CDR3 length: 15 amino acids. J was trimmed by 5 bases and V by 4 bases; bases with no gene match: 3.

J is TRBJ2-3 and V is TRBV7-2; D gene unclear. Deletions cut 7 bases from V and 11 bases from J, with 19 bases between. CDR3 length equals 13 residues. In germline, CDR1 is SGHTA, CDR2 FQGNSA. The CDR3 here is CASTSYTGSGQYF. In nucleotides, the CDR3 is TGTGCCAGCACCTCTTACACTGGTAGTGGGCAGTATTTT.

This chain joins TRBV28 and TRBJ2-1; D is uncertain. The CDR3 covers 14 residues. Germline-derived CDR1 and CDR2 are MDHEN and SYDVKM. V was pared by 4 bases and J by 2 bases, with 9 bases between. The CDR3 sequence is CASSWAGAYNEQFF. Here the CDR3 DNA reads TGTGCCAGCAGTTGGGCAGGAGCCTACAATGAGCAGTTCTTC.

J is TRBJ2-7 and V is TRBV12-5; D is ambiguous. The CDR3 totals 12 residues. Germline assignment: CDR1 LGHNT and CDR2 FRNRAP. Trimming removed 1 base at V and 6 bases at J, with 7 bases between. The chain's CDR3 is CASGLGAREQYF. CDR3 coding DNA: TGTGCTAGTGGTTTGGGGGCTCGCGAGCAGTACTTC.

The CDR3 nucleotides read TGCGCCAGCAGCCAAGAAGGCGGGAGTGGAAAACTGTTTTTT. It specifies CASSQEGGSGKLFF. The rearrangement links TRBV4-1 to TRBJ1-4; no reliable D call. V lost 0 bases, J lost 10 bases, and 12 bases lay in between. This CDR3 is built from 14 residues. Germline V lookup: CDR1 MGHRA, CDR2 YSYEKL.

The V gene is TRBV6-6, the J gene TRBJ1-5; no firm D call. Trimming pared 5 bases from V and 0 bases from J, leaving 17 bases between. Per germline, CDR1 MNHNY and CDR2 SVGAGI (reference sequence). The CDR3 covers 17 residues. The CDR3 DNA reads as TGTGCCAGCAGTACAGTGAATGGGTATTTTAGCAATCAGCCCCAGCATTTT. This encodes CASSTVNGYFSNQPQHF.

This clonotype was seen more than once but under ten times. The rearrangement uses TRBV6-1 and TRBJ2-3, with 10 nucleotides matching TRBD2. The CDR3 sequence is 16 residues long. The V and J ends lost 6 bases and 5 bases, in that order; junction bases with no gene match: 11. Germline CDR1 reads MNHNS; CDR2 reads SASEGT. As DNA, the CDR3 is TGTGCCAGCAGGGAGCCCGGAGCGGGGGGGAGAGATACGCAGTATTTT. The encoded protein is CASREPGAGGRDTQYF.

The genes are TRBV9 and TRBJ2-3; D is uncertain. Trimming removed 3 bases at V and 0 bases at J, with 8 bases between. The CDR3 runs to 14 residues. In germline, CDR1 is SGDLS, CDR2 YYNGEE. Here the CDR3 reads CASSELVSTDTQYF. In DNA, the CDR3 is TGTGCCAGCAGCGAATTAGTCAGCACAGATACGCAGTATTTT. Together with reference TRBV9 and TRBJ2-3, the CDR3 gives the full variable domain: DSGVTQTPKHLITATGQRVTLRCSPRSGDLSVYWYQQSLDQGLQFLIQYYNGEERAKGNILERFSAQQFPDLHSELNLSSLELGDSALYFCASSELVSTDTQYFGPGTRLTVL.

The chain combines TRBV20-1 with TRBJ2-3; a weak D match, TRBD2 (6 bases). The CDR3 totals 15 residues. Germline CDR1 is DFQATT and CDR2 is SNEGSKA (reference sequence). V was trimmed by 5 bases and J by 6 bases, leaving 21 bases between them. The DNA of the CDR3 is TGCAGTGCTGAACCTACCGGGAGTCTGAGGGATACGCAGTATTTT. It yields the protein CSAEPTGSLRDTQYF.

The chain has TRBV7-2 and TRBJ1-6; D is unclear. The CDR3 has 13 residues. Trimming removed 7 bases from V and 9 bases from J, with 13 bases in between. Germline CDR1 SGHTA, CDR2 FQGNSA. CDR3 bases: TGTGCCAGCACCCTTATCGTAGGTTCACCCCTCCACTTT. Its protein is CASTLIVGSPLHF.

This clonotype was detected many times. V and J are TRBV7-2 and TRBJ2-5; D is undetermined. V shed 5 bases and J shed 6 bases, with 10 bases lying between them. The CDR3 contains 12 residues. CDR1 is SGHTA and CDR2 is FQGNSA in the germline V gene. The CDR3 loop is CASSPDLQTQYF. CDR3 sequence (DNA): TGTGCCAGCAGCCCAGACCTGCAGACCCAGTACTTC.

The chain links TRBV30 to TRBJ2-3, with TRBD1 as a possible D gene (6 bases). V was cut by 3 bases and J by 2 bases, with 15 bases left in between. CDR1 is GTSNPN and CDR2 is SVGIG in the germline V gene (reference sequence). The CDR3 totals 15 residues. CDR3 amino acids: CAWSRWSGVTDTQYF. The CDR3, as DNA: TGTGCCTGGAGCCGGTGGTCAGGGGTCACAGATACGCAGTATTTT.

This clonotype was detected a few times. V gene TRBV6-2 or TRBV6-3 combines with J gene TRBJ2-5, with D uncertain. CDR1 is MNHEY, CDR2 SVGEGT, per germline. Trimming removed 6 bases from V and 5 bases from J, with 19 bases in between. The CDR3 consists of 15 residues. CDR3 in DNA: TGTGCCAGCAGGCCGAACCCGGCGACATTGGAGACCCAGTACTTC. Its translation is CASRPNPATLETQYF.

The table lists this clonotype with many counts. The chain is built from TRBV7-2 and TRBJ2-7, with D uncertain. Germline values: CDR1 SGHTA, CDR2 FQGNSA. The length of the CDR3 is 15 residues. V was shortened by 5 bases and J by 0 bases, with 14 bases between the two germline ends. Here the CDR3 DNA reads TGTGCCAGCAGCCCAGACCGGGCCTCCTCCTACGAGCAGTACTTC. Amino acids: CASSPDRASSYEQYF.

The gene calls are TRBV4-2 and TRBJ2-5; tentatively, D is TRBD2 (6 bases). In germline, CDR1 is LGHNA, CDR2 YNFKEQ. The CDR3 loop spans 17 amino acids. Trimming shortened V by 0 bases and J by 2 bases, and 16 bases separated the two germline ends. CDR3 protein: CASSQDSGRGQQETQYF. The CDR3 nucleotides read TGTGCCAGCAGCCAAGACTCAGGGCGGGGCCAGCAAGAGACCCAGTACTTC.